The 24 T cell receptor beta chains below come from one sample, sequenced in a study of T-cell reconstitution after alpha-beta-depleted transplantation in children (TCRdb year 2016). The time point label of this sample denotes: day 60 (about 2 months) after transplantation. Explained via the paper, the treatment or condition label denotes: allogeneic hematopoietic cell transplantation with graft depleted of TCRalphabeta T cells and CD19 B cells. The method behind the library was PCR. Sequenced on an Illumina HiSeq 2500. Molecular barcoding was employed in the preparation of TCR libraries, with unique molecular identifiers being used to normalize TCRbeta repertoire quantification. TCRdb's own reprocessing of the public reads used fastp at Q25 and MiXCR and kept productive beta chains. One record per CDR3 amino acid sequence lists the most common genes and DNA. The sample contains 100,000 or so distinct CDR3 sequences, around 6.1% of them found a single time. The ten most abundant clones make up about 6.1% of the sample.

The sequencing used PBMCs, mostly from graft donor cells, collected 60 days after TCRalphabeta/CD19-depleted stem cell transplant. The receptor set was obtained from a female patient aged 2-9 years who had a stem cell transplant for Fanconi anemia, so the T cells may come from the graft donor.

This clonotype was counted ten times or more. This chain connects TRBV2 to TRBJ1-2; D gene ambiguous. CDR3 size: 12 residues. CDR1 and CDR2 (germline): SNHLY, FYNNEI. Trimming left V 1 base short and J 8 bases short, with 8 bases between. The CDR3 here is CASSEVLGGYTF. The CDR3 DNA reads TGTGCCAGCAGTGAAGTTTTAGGGGGCTACACCTTC. The full variable domain, with the rest looked up from reference TRBV2 and TRBJ1-2, is EPEVTQTPSHQVTQMGQEVILRCVPISNHLYFYWYRQILGQKVEFLVSFYNNEISEKSEIFDDQFSVERPDGSNFTLKIRSTKLEDSAMYFCASSEVLGGYTFGSGTRLTVV.

Details on this clonotype: This may come from a read error, since a much larger clone is one base off. The chain joins TRBV2 to TRBJ2-3, with unresolved D. The J call may be wrong; the DNA end is better matched by TRBJ1-5. Germline V lookup: CDR1 SNHLY, CDR2 FYNNEI. There are 18 residues in the CDR3. CDR3 coding DNA: TGTGCCAGCAGTTTGACTTTCCCCAGCGGGAGTATTACAGATACGCAGCATTTT. Translated, it gives CASSLTFPSGSITDTQHF.

This clonotype was observed at least ten times. The gene calls are TRBV27 and TRBJ2-3; D gene ambiguous. Germline lookup yields CDR1 MNHEY and CDR2 SMNVEV (reference sequence). This CDR3 region has 16 residues. V was pared by 2 bases and J by 0 bases, with 12 bases between. The CDR3 is CASSLGDAASTDTQYF. CDR3 nucleotides: TGTGCCAGCAGTTTAGGGGATGCGGCTAGCACAGATACGCAGTATTTT.

This clonotype was recorded at least ten times. The chain combines TRBV5-1 with TRBJ2-1; 7 bases match TRBD2. V dropped 4 bases and J dropped 4; count of bases not matched to a gene: 5. This CDR3 comprises 14 residues. Germline-derived CDR1 and CDR2 are SGHRS and YFSETQ. CDR3 loop: CASSGTILYNEQFF. The DNA of the CDR3 is TGCGCCAGCAGCGGGACTATCCTGTACAATGAGCAGTTCTTC. Looking up the rest from reference TRBV5-1 and TRBJ2-1 gives the full variable domain: KAGVTQTPRYLIKTRGQQVTLSCSPISGHRSVSWYQQTPGQGLQFLFEYFSETQRNKGNFPGRFSGRQFSNSRSEMNVSTLELGDSALYLCASSGTILYNEQFFGPGTRLTVL.

This chain connects TRBV20-1 to TRBJ1-1; 7 bases fit TRBD1. V was pared by 2 bases and J by 5 bases, with 14 bases of the junction left unmatched. Germline lookup yields CDR1 DFQATT and CDR2 SNEGSKA (reference sequence). The CDR3 consists of 16 residues. CDR3 amino acids: CSARSPGGGVGTEAFF. The CDR3 DNA is TGCAGTGCTAGATCCCCGGGAGGGGGCGTCGGAACTGAAGCTTTCTTT.

The chain is built from TRBV7-3 and TRBJ2-1, with a possible D match to TRBD2 (6 bases). The CDR3 spans 16 residues. With 0 bases removed from V and 1 base from J, the gap between germline ends came to 10 bases. The germline gives CDR1 SGHTA, CDR2 FQGTGA. This CDR3 reads CASSLTGTPSYNEQFF. The CDR3 region has the DNA TGTGCCAGCAGCTTAACCGGGACTCCGTCCTACAATGAGCAGTTCTTC.

This chain uses TRBV5-4 with TRBJ2-2; no reliable D call. Germline assignment: CDR1 SGHNT and CDR2 YYREEE (reference sequence). V lost 1 base, J lost 4 bases, and 8 bases lay in between. The CDR3 runs 14 residues. The CDR3 DNA reads as TGTGCCAGCAGCTTGTTCCTTACCACCGGGGAGCTGTTTTTT. This sequence encodes CASSLFLTTGELFF.

This clonotype was counted a few times. The chain couples TRBV28 to TRBJ1-5, with D unclear. Germline V gives CDR1 MDHEN, CDR2 SYDVKM. V lost 6 bases and J lost 7, with 10 bases in between. The CDR3 spans 12 residues. The CDR3 nucleotides read TGTGCCAGCAGCCGTGGTGGGCAGCCCCAGCATTTT. This encodes CASSRGGQPQHF.

This clonotype has a count of ten or more. The chain links TRBV21-1 to TRBJ1-1; the D call of TRBD1 is as the table states it, not checked on the DNA. TRBV21-1 is a documented pseudogene. CDR3 length equals 15 residues. As DNA, the CDR3 is TGTGCCAGCAGCAAACCTCTGCAGGGAGAGGAGGTCGCTTTCTTT. Translation gives CASSKPLQGEEVAFF.

The chain links TRBV30 to TRBJ2-2; TRBD2 matches at 10 bases. The J segment lost 4 bases and the V segment lost 2 bases, leaving 4 bases of the junction unmatched. This CDR3 spans 15 amino acids. Per germline, CDR1 GTSNPN and CDR2 SVGIG (reference sequence). In DNA, the CDR3 is TGTGCCTGGAGTCCCATAGCGGGAGGCACCGGGGAGCTGTTTTTT. It yields the protein CAWSPIAGGTGELFF.

This clonotype was recorded a few times. V gene TRBV11-2 combines with J gene TRBJ2-3; D is uncertain. This CDR3 comprises 16 residues. V gave up 0 bases and J gave up 4 bases, with 14 bases separating them. Germline V lookup: CDR1 SGHAT, CDR2 FQNNGV. CDR3 nucleotide sequence: TGTGCCAGCAGCTTAGATGGGTCTGCTTATCCAGATACGCAGTATTTT. The encoded protein is CASSLDGSAYPDTQYF. Full variable domain (missing parts from reference TRBV11-2 and TRBJ2-3): EAGVAQSPRYKIIEKRQSVAFWCNPISGHATLYWYQQILGQGPKLLIQFQNNGVVDDSQLPKDRFSAERLKGVDSTLKIQPAKLEDSAVYLCASSLDGSAYPDTQYFGPGTRLTVL.

This clonotype was detected many times. CDR3 protein: CASSYQGQETQYF. Here the CDR3 DNA reads TGTGCCAGCAGTTATCAGGGGCAAGAGACCCAGTACTTC. This chain uses TRBV28 with TRBJ2-5; the D gene is possibly TRBD1 (6 bases). The V gene lost 4 bases and the J gene lost 2 bases, with 8 bases spanning the gap. The germline CDR1 and CDR2 sequences are MDHEN and SYDVKM. CDR3 size: 13 residues.

This clonotype has only a few counts. V and J are TRBV20-1 and TRBJ2-7; D remains ambiguous. CDR1 DFQATT and CDR2 SNEGSKA come from the germline V gene (reference sequence). The CDR3 is made up of 17 amino acids. Trimming left V 4 bases short and J 2 bases short, with 24 bases between. The CDR3 region has the DNA TGCAGTGCTAATTTACTGTGGTCCTCCCTTCAGGCCTACGAGCAGTACTTC. Translation: CSANLLWSSLQAYEQYF.

The chain links TRBV6-5 to TRBJ2-1; D is perhaps TRBD2 (5 bases). Germline CDR1 reads MNHEY; CDR2 reads SVGAGI. This CDR3 spans 15 amino acids. V lost 4 bases to trimming and J lost 7 bases, with 17 bases between them. This CDR3 reads CASSWARKAANEQFF. The CDR3 DNA reads TGTGCCAGCAGTTGGGCCAGGAAAGCGGCTAATGAGCAGTTCTTC.

This clonotype was seen more than once but under ten times. The V call is TRBV7-9, the J call TRBJ2-7, with 15 bases aligning to TRBD2. CDR3 size: 17 residues. Germline assignment: CDR1 SEHNR and CDR2 FQNEAQ (reference sequence). The trim removed 5 bases at V and 0 bases at J, leaving 5 bases unmatched. The CDR3 loop reads CASSPPGLAGGSYEQYF. CDR3 in DNA: TGTGCCAGCAGCCCACCGGGACTAGCGGGGGGCTCCTACGAGCAGTACTTC.

This chain joins TRBV18 and TRBJ1-2, with TRBD1 identical over 7 bases. The junction had 6 bases not matched to a gene; V was cut back by 1 base and J by 4 bases. The CDR3 covers 15 residues. Germline-derived CDR1 and CDR2 are KGHSH and LQKENI. The DNA of the CDR3 is TGTGCCAGCTCACCACGAACAGGGGTTTCCTATGGCTACACCTTC. Protein sequence: CASSPRTGVSYGYTF.

This clonotype was recorded a few times. The chain has TRBV6-1 and TRBJ2-7; D gene unclear. The V and J ends lost 3 bases and 4 bases respectively, with 4 bases between them. The CDR3 sequence is 11 residues long. Germline V gene lookup returns CDR1 MNHNS and CDR2 SASEGT. The CDR3 DNA follows: TGTGCCAGCAGTGAGGATTACGAGCAGTACTTC. This gives the protein CASSEDYEQYF.

This clonotype was counted ten times or more. The V and J genes are TRBV28 and TRBJ1-3, with D possibly TRBD1 on 6 matching bases. This CDR3 spans 14 amino acids. Germline values: CDR1 MDHEN, CDR2 SYDVKM. Trimming took off 5 bases at V and 4 bases at J, with 12 bases between the two ends. The CDR3 reads CASSPQTGGNTIYF. Here the CDR3 DNA reads TGTGCCAGCAGTCCGCAGACAGGAGGAAACACCATATATTTT.

This clonotype was counted at least ten times. This chain joins TRBV11-2 and TRBJ2-7; TRBD1 or TRBD2 may be the D gene (5 bases each). This CDR3 spans 18 amino acids. V was shortened by 3 bases and J by 5 bases, with 26 bases between the two germline ends. Germline lookup yields CDR1 SGHAT and CDR2 FQNNGV. The CDR3 DNA reads TGTGCCAGCAGCTTCCCTCCCCGGAGCTGGGACGGGACGCACGAGCAGTACTTC. Protein product: CASSFPPRSWDGTHEQYF. Using reference TRBV11-2 and TRBJ2-7 for the parts outside the CDR3, the full variable domain is EAGVAQSPRYKIIEKRQSVAFWCNPISGHATLYWYQQILGQGPKLLIQFQNNGVVDDSQLPKDRFSAERLKGVDSTLKIQPAKLEDSAVYLCASSFPPRSWDGTHEQYFGPGTRLTVT.

The sample holds many counts of this clonotype. The chain links TRBV7-9 to TRBJ2-3; tentatively, D is TRBD2 (5 bases). The CDR3 runs 14 residues. Trimming pared 4 bases from V and 2 bases from J, leaving 10 bases between. The germline V gene has CDR1 SEHNR and CDR2 FQNEAQ (reference sequence). The DNA of the CDR3 is TGTGCCAGCAGCTCTCGACTATACACAGATACGCAGTATTTT. Residues: CASSSRLYTDTQYF.

Many counts were recorded for this clonotype. The chain links TRBV28 to TRBJ2-1, with D tentatively TRBD1 or TRBD2 (5 bases each). CDR1 is MDHEN, CDR2 SYDVKM, per germline. CDR3 size: 17 residues. Between the trimmed V and J ends, which lost 3 bases and 3 bases, there was a span of 18 bases. This chain's CDR3 is CASSLGVGVAFYNEQFF. The CDR3 DNA reads as TGTGCCAGCAGTTTGGGTGTGGGGGTGGCATTCTACAATGAGCAGTTCTTC.

This clonotype has just a few counts. This chain uses TRBV11-2 with TRBJ1-2, with a possible D match to TRBD1 (5 bases). The CDR3 consists of 12 residues. Per germline, CDR1 SGHAT and CDR2 FQNNGV. V lost 1 base and J lost 8, with 8 bases in between. The CDR3 coding sequence is TGTGCCAGCAGCTTAGGGGGCGGGGGCTACACCTTC. This gives the protein CASSLGGGGYTF.

This clonotype was seen repeatedly, ten times or more. In DNA form, the CDR3 reads TGTGCCAGCAGTTTCCCGGGACAGAATTTCTACGAGCAGTACTTC. Its protein product is CASSFPGQNFYEQYF. This sequence joins TRBV27 and TRBJ2-7, with 7 nucleotides matching TRBD1. J gave up 3 bases and V 3 bases, and 8 bases lay outside the gene matches. The germline V gene encodes CDR1 MNHEY and CDR2 SMNVEV (reference sequence). The length of the CDR3 is 15 residues.

This clonotype has at least ten counts. The chain uses TRBV28 and TRBJ1-1; TRBD1 is a possible D gene (5 bases). V shed 5 bases and J shed 1 base, with 14 bases lying between them. CDR1 is MDHEN, CDR2 SYDVKM, per germline. This CDR3 is 15 amino acids long. CDR3 sequence reads: CASSTPQERNTEAFF. CDR3 in DNA: TGTGCCAGCAGTACACCACAGGAGAGGAACACTGAAGCTTTCTTT.